This record concerns one T cell receptor (beta chain) sequence. The entry originates in a study of blood T cell repertoires in COVID-19. Whole-study context: Samples representing acute and convalescent COVID-19 were sourced from the United States, Italy and Spain. Sources were T cells, B-cell-depleted T cells, or PBMCs; the material itself was cDNA or gDNA.

The germline CDR1 and CDR2 sequences are GTSNPN and SVGIG (reference sequence). The CDR3 is 14 amino acids. After removal of 0 bases from V and 9 bases from J, the junction contained 8 bases not matched to a gene. Per the original methods: Estimates of nucleated cell counts were drawn from the amplification of reference gene primers. Measured with immunoSEQ multiplex PCR; TCRdb has only the in-frame clones, and not every one. From that table come the V and J calls and clone size; the DNA was used to work out D and trimming. This table has about 300,000 clones, approximately 89% appearing once. Seattle participants joined during active infection and were tracked over time.

The chain combines TRBV30 with TRBJ2-5; 9 bases line up with TRBD2. The sequencing sample was made of peripheral blood. This receptor was taken from a young woman with COVID-19, enrolled during active disease. CDR3 loop: CAWSVSSGGGAQYF. CDR3 sequence (DNA): TGTGCCTGGAGTGTTAGTAGCGGGGGCGGGGCCCAGTACTTC.